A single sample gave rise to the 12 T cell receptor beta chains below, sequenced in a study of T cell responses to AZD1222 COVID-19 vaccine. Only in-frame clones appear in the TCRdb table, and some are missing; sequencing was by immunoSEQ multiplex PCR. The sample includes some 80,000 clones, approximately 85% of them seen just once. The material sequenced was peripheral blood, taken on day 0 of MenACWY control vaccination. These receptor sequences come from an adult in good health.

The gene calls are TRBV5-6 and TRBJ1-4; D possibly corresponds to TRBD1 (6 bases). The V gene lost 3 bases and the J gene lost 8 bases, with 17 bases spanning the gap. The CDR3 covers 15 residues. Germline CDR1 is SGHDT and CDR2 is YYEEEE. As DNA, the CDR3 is TGTGCCAGCAGCTCAATCCAGGGGCTCCGCGAAAAACTGTTTTTT. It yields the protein CASSSIQGLREKLFF.

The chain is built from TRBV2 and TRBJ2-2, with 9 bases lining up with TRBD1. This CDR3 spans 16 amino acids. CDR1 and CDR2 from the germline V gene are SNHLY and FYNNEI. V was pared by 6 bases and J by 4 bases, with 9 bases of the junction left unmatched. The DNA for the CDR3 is TGTGCCAGCAGCCTAACAGGGGGCGCGGGCACCGGGGAGCTGTTTTTT. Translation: CASSLTGGAGTGELFF.

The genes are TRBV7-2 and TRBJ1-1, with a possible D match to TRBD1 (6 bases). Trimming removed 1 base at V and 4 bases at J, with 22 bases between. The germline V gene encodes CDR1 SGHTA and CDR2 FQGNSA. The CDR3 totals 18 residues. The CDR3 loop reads CASSLVFTGRMGSTEAFF. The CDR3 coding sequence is TGTGCCAGCAGCTTAGTCTTTACAGGGAGGATGGGTAGCACTGAAGCTTTCTTT.

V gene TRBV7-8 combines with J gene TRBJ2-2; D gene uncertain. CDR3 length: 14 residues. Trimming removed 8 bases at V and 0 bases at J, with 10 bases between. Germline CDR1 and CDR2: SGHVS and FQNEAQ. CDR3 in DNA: TGTGCCAGCGGCAGGCAAGCGAACACCGGGGAGCTGTTTTTT. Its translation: CASGRQANTGELFF. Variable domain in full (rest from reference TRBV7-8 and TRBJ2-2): GAGVSQSPRYKVAKRGQDVALRCDPISGHVSLFWYQQALGQGPEFLTYFQNEAQLDKSGLPSDRFFAERPEGSVSTLKIQRTQQEDSAVYLCASGRQANTGELFFGEGSRLTVL.

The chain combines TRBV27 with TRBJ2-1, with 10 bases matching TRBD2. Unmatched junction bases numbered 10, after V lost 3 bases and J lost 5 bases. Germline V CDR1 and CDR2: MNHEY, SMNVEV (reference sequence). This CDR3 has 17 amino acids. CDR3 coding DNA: TGTGCCAGCAGTTTCAGCACTAGCGGGGCCATGGACAATGAGCAGTTCTTC. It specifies CASSFSTSGAMDNEQFF.

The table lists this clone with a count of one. This chain's CDR3 is CASSIGGHSYEQYF. The DNA of the CDR3 is TGTGCCAGCAGTATCGGGGGGCACTCCTACGAGCAGTACTTC. The genes are TRBV6-5 and TRBJ2-7, with D possibly matching TRBD2 (7 bases). V was shortened by 5 bases and J by 0 bases, with 11 bases between the two germline ends. Germline CDR1 is MNHEY and CDR2 is SVGAGI. The CDR3 length is 14 residues.

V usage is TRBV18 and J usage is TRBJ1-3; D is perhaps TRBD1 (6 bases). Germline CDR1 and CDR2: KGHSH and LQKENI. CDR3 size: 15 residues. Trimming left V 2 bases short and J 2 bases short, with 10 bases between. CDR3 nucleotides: TGTGCCAGCTCACCAGGAAACAGGGCTGGAAACACCATATATTTT. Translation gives CASSPGNRAGNTIYF.

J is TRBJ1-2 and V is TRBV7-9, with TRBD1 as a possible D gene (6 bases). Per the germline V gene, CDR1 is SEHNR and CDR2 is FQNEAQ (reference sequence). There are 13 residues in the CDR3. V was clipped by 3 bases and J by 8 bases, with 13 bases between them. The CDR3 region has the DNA TGTGCCAGCAGCTTGGGGGGGCTGGACGGCTACACCTTC. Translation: CASSLGGLDGYTF. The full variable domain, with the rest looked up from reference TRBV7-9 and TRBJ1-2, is DTGVSQNPRHKITKRGQNVTFRCDPISEHNRLYWYRQTLGQGPEFLTYFQNEAQLEKSRLLSDRFSAERPKGSFSTLEIQRTEQGDSAMYLCASSLGGLDGYTFGSGTRLTVV.

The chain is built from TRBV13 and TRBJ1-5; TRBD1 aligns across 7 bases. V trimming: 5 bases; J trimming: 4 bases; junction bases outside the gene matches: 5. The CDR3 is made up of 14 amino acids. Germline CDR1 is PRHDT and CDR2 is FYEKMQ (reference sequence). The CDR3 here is CASSRRQGNQPQHF. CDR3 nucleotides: TGTGCCAGCAGCCGAAGACAGGGAAATCAGCCCCAGCATTTT.

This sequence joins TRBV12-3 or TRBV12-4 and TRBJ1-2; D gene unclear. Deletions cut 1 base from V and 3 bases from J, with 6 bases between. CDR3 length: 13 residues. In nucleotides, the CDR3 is TGTGCCAGCAGTTTAGAGGGTTACTATGGCTACACCTTC. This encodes CASSLEGYYGYTF.

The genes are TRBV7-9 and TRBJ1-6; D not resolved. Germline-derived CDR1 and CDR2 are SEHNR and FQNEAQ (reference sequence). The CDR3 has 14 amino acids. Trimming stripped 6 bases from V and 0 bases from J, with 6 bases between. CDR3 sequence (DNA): TGTGCCAGCAGTGGAGGCTCCTATAATTCACCCCTCCACTTT. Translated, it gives CASSGGSYNSPLHF.

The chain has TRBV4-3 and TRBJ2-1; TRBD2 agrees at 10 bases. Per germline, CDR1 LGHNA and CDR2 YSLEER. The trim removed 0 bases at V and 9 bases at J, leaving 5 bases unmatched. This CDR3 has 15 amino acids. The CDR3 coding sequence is TGCGCCAGCAGCCAAGATAGCGGGGGGCCCTTTGAGCAGTTCTTC. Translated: CASSQDSGGPFEQFF.